This T cell receptor beta chain originates from a study of T cells after yellow fever vaccination. Universal primer sites and UMIs were introduced during 5'RACE template-switching synthesis of TCR cDNA. TCRdb passed the 5' RACE reads through MiXCR, listing each CDR3 protein once. The table includes hundreds of thousands of distinct CDR3 sequences, approximately 13% detected once. This clonotype was counted many times. The CDR3 has 13 amino acids. Trimming removed 1 base at V and 7 bases at J, with 12 bases between. Germline CDR1 and CDR2: SGHNT and YYREEE (reference sequence). This clonotype was obtained from a man aged 18-30 years who received the YFV17D yellow fever vaccine. J is TRBJ2-7 and V is TRBV5-4; D tentatively reads TRBD1 or TRBD2 (6 bases each). The specimen was CD4+ T cells sorted from PBMCs, collected 15 days after the yellow fever booster vaccination. CDR3 in DNA: TGTGCCAGCAGCTTGTGGGGGGCGGGTGAGCAGTACTTC. Translation gives CASSLWGAGEQYF.